The 2 T cell receptor beta chains listed next were all sequenced from one sample in a study of OX40 agonist ivuxolimab in advanced cancers. The library came from the immunoSEQ multiplex PCR assay. The table comes from immuneACCESS by way of TCRdb, which keeps in-frame sequences with V and J called. Part of the clones is missing from these tables; in studies checked, under half for an unresolved V gene and the rest for unknown reasons. For this sample the table gives around 15,000 clones, of which around 92% were detected only once. The top ten hold 5.5% to 7.5% of the sample. The sequenced sample was CD4+ or CD8+ T cells sorted from blood, obtained in a trial of the OX40 agonist ivuxolimab. The receptors stem from an adult with an advanced solid tumor such as melanoma, head and neck, liver or kidney cancer.

The chain carries TRBV7-9 and TRBJ1-6; the D gene is possibly TRBD1 (6 bases). With 5 bases removed from V and 5 bases from J, the gap between germline ends came to 16 bases. The CDR3 extends over 16 amino acids. The germline V gene encodes CDR1 SEHNR and CDR2 FQNEAQ (reference sequence). The CDR3 reads CASSHTSGVDNSPLHF. The CDR3 DNA sequence: TGTGCCAGCAGCCACACCTCAGGGGTGGATAATTCACCCCTCCACTTT.

The chain is built from TRBV7-9 and TRBJ1-2; 12 nucleotides align to TRBD1. Germline values: CDR1 SEHNR, CDR2 FQNEAQ (reference sequence). J was trimmed by 6 bases and V by 2 bases; bases with no gene match: 4. This CDR3 has 15 residues. CDR3 region: CASSLRGQGADGYTF. The CDR3 DNA is TGTGCCAGCAGCTTAAGGGGACAGGGGGCAGATGGCTACACCTTC.